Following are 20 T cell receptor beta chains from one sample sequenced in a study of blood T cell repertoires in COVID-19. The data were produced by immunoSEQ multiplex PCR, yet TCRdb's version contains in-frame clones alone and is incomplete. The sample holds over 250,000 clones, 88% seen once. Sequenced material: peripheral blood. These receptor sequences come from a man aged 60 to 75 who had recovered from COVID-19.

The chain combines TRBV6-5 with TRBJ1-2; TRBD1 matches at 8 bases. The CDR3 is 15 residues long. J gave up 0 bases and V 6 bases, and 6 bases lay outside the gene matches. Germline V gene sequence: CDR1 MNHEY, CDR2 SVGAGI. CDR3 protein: CASRTTGVPNYGYTF. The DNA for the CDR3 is TGTGCCAGCAGAACGACAGGGGTTCCTAACTATGGCTACACCTTC.

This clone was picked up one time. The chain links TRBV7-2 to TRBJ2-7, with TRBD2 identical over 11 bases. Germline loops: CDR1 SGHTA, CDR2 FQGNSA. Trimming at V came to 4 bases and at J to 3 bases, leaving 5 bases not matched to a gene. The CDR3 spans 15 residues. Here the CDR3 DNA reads TGTGCCAGCAGCTCTACAACTAGCGGGGGCTACGAGCAGTACTTC. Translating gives CASSSTTSGGYEQYF.

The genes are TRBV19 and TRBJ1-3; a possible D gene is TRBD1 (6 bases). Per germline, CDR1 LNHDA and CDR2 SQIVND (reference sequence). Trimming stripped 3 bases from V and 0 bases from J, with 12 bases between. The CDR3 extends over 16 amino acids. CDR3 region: CASSMSGTISGNTIYF. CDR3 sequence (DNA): TGTGCCAGTAGTATGTCCGGGACAATCTCTGGAAACACCATATATTTT.

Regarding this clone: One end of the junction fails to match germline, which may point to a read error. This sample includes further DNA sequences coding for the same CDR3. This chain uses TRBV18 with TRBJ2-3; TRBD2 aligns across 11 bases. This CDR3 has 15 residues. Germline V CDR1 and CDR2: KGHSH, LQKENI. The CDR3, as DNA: TGTGCCAGCTCTCCACTAGCGGGGGACACAGATACGCAGTATTTT. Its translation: CASSPLAGDTDTQYF.

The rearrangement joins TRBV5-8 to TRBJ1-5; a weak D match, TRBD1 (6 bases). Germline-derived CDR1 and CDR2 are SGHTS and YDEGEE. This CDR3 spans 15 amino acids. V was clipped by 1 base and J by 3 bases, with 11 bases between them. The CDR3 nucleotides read TGTGCCAGCAGCTTGATGACAGGCCCCAATCAGCCCCAGCATTTT. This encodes CASSLMTGPNQPQHF.

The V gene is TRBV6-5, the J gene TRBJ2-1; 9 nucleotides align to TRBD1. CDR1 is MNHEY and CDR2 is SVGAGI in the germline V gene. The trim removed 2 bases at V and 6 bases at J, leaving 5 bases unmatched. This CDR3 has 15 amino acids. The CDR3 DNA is TGTGCCAGCAGTTACGCGGGGACAGGGTTCAATGAGCAGTTCTTC. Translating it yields CASSYAGTGFNEQFF.

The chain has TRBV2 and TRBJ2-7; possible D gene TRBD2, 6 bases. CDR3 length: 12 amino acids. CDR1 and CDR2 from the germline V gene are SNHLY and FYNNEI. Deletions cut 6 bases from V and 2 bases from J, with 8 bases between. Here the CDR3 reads CASRRDPYEQYF. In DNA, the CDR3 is TGTGCCAGCAGGCGGGATCCCTACGAGCAGTACTTC.

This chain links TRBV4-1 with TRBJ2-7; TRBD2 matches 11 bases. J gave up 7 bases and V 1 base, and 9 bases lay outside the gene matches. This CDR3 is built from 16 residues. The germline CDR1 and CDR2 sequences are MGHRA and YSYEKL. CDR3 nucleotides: TGCGCCAGCAGCCAAGCATCCGTAGCGGGGGGGCGGGAGCAGTACTTC. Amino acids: CASSQASVAGGREQYF.

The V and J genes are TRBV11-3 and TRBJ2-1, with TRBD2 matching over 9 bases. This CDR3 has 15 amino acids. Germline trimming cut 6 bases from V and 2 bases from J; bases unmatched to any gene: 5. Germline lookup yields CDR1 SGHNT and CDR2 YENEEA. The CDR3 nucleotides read TGTGCCAGCAGTCAAAGCGGGGGGCCCTACAATGAGCAGTTCTTC. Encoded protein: CASSQSGGPYNEQFF.

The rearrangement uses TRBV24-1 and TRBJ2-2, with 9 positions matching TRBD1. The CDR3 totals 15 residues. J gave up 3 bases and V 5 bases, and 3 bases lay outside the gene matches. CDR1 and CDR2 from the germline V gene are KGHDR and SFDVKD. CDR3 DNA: TGTGCCACCAGTGCCCGGGACAGGGACACCGGGGAGCTGTTTTTT. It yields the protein CATSARDRDTGELFF.

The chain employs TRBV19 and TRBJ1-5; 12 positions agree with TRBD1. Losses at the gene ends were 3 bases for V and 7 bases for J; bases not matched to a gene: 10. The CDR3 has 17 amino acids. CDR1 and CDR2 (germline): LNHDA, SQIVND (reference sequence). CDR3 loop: CASSMHPGQGAGQPQHF. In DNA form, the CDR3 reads TGTGCCAGTAGTATGCACCCGGGACAGGGGGCAGGCCAGCCCCAGCATTTT.

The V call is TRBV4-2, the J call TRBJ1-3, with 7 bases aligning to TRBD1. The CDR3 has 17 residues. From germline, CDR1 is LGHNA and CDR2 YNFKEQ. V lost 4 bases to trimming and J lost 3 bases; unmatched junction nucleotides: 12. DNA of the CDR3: TGTGCCAGCAGCCGCCGGGACAGTGGGTCCGGTGGAAACACCATATATTTT. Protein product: CASSRRDSGSGGNTIYF.

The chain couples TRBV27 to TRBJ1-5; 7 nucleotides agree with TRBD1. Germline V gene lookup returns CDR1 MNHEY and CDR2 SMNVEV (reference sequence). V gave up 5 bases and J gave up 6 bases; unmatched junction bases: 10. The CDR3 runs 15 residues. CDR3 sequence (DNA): TGTGCCAGCAGTCCGTTTACAGGGGCCGGTCAGCCCCAGCATTTT. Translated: CASSPFTGAGQPQHF.

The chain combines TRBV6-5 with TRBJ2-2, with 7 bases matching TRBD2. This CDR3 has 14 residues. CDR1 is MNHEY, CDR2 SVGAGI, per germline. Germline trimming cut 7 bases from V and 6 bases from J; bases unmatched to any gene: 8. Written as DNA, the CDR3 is TGTGCCAGCAAACCTTATGGGGGGGCCGGGGAGCTGTTTTTT. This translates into CASKPYGGAGELFF.

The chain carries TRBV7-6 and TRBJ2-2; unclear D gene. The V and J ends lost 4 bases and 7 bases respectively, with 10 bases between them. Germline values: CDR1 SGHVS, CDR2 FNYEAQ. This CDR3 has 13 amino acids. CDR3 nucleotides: TGTGCCAGCAGCTCCCAGTACTACGGGGAGCTGTTTTTT. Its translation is CASSSQYYGELFF.

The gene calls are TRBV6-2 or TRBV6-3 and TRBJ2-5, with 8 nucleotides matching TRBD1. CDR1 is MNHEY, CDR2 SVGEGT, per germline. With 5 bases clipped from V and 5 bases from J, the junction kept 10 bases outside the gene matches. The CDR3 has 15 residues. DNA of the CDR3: TGTGCCAGCAGTAGGGGGACAGGTATGAGGGAGACCCAGTACTTC. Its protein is CASSRGTGMRETQYF.

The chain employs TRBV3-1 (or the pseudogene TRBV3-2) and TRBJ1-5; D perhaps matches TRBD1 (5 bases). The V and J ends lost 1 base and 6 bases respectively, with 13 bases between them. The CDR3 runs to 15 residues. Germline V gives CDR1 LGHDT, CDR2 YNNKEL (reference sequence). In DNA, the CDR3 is TGTGCCAGCAGCCAAGGTCGGGGGGAGGGTCAGCCCCAGCATTTT. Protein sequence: CASSQGRGEGQPQHF.

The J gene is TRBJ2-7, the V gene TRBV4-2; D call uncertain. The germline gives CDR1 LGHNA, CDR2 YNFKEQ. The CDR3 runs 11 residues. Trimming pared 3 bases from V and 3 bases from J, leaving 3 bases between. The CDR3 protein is CASSHNYEQYF. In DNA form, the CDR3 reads TGTGCCAGCAGCCATAACTACGAGCAGTACTTC.

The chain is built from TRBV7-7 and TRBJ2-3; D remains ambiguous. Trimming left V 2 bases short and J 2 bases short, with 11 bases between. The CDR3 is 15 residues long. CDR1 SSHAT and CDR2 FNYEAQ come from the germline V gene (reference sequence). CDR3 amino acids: CASSLTTADTDTQYF. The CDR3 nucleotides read TGTGCCAGCAGCTTAACGACTGCCGACACAGATACGCAGTATTTT.

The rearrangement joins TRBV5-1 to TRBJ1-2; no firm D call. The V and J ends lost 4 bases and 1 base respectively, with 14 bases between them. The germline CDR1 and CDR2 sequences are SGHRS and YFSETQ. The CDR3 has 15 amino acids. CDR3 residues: CASSPGGPGNYGYTF. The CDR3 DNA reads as TGCGCCAGCAGCCCCGGAGGGCCGGGTAACTATGGCTACACCTTC.